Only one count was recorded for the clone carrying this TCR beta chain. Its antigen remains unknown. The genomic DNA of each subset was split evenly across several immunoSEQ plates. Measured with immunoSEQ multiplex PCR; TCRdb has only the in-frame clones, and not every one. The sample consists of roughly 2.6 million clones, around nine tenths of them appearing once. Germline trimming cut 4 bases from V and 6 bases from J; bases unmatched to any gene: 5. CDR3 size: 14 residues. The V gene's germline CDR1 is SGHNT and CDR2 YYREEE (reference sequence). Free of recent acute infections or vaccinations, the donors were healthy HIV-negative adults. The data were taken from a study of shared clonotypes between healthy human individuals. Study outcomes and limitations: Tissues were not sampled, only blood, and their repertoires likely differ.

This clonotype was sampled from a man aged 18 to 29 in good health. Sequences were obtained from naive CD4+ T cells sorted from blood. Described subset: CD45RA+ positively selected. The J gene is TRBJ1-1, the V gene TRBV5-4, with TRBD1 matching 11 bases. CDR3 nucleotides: TGTGCCAGCAGCCGGGACAGGGGGTTTTCTGAAGCTTTCTTT. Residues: CASSRDRGFSEAFF.